These 30 T cell receptor beta chains came from one sample sequenced in a study of blood T cell repertoires in COVID-19. Measured with immunoSEQ multiplex PCR; TCRdb has only the in-frame clones, and not every one. The profile shows over 100,000 clones, about 86% of them singletons. Sequenced sample: peripheral blood. Receptor source: an elderly woman with active or convalescent COVID-19.

This clone was observed a single time. This rearrangement joins TRBV18 to TRBJ1-2; TRBD1 matches 8 bases. Germline assignment: CDR1 KGHSH and CDR2 LQKENI. This CDR3 has 13 amino acids. Germline trimming cut 0 bases from V and 8 bases from J; bases unmatched to any gene: 2. The CDR3 DNA is TGTGCCAGCTCACCACCCCCAGGGGGCGGCTACACCTTC. Its protein is CASSPPPGGGYTF.

The chain uses TRBV16 and TRBJ1-5, with D possibly TRBD1 on 6 matching bases. V shed 4 bases and J shed 11 bases, with 15 bases lying between them. The CDR3 sequence is 13 residues long. The V gene's germline CDR1 is KGHSY and CDR2 FQNENV. CDR3 DNA: TGTGCCAGCAGCCCTTTACAGGGTCCAGCCCAGCATTTT. Translation gives CASSPLQGPAQHF.

This clone was recorded only once. The V and J genes are TRBV30 and TRBJ1-6, with a tentative D call TRBD1 (6 bases). The CDR3 runs 14 residues. V lost 0 bases to trimming and J lost 10 bases, with 13 bases between them. Germline CDR1 reads GTSNPN; CDR2 reads SVGIG (reference sequence). CDR3 in DNA: TGTGCCTGGAGTGTACGAGGGGGGGACTCACCCCTCCACTTT. It translates to CAWSVRGGDSPLHF.

The gene calls are TRBV5-1 and TRBJ2-7, with 10 bases that match TRBD2. CDR3 length: 14 amino acids. Trimming removed 0 bases from V and 8 bases from J; junction bases left unmatched: 5. The germline V gene encodes CDR1 SGHRS and CDR2 YFSETQ. The CDR3 region has the DNA TGCGCCAGCAGCTTGGATACAGCGGGGGGGAAGCAGTACTTC. Protein: CASSLDTAGGKQYF. Based on the CDR3 plus reference TRBV5-1 and TRBJ2-7, the full variable domain is KAGVTQTPRYLIKTRGQQVTLSCSPISGHRSVSWYQQTPGQGLQFLFEYFSETQRNKGNFPGRFSGRQFSNSRSEMNVSTLELGDSALYLCASSLDTAGGKQYFGPGTRLTVT.

The chain recombines TRBV19 with TRBJ1-2; weak D call: TRBD1 (6 bases). This CDR3 is 16 amino acids long. V gave up 2 bases and J gave up 2 bases, with 15 bases separating them. Germline loops: CDR1 LNHDA, CDR2 SQIVND (reference sequence). The CDR3 loop reads CASSISQTGPNYGYTF. DNA of the CDR3: TGTGCCAGTAGTATATCACAGACAGGCCCCAACTATGGCTACACCTTC.

In its sample, this clone is medium-sized. This chain links TRBV7-3 with TRBJ2-1; D might be TRBD2 (7 bases). CDR1 and CDR2 (germline): SGHTA, FQGTGA. CDR3 length: 14 residues. V lost 2 bases, J lost 7 bases, and 12 bases lay in between. CDR3 amino acids: CASSLGGALNEQFF. The CDR3 DNA reads TGTGCCAGCAGCTTAGGGGGGGCTTTGAATGAGCAGTTCTTC.

The sample holds a few counts of this clone. The CDR3 protein is CAWKPGGNTIYF. The CDR3 DNA follows: TGTGCCTGGAAACCAGGGGGAAACACCATATATTTT. V is TRBV30 and J is TRBJ1-3, with D perhaps matching TRBD1 (5 bases). Germline CDR1 GTSNPN, CDR2 SVGIG (reference sequence). The CDR3 is 12 residues long. Deletions cut 4 bases from V and 4 bases from J, with 8 bases between. The full variable domain, with the rest looked up from reference TRBV30 and TRBJ1-3, is SQTIHQWPATLVQPVGSPLSLECTVEGTSNPNLYWYRQAAGRGLQLLFYSVGIGQISSEVPQNLSASRPQDRQFILSSKKLLLSDSGFYLCAWKPGGNTIYFGEGSWLTVV.

The chain carries TRBV18 and TRBJ1-2; D gene unclear. CDR1 and CDR2 from the germline V gene are KGHSH and LQKENI. The ends were cut back, 3 bases at V and 0 bases at J, with 8 bases in the middle. The CDR3 is 14 residues long. The CDR3 region has the DNA TGTGCCAGCTCACCGTCCGGGGCTAACTATGGCTACACCTTC. Translated, it gives CASSPSGANYGYTF.

The table lists this clone with a count of one. The chain carries TRBV25-1 and TRBJ1-2; D possibly corresponds to TRBD1 (5 bases). Germline CDR1 MGHDK, CDR2 SYGVNS. The CDR3 contains 14 residues. With 2 bases removed from V and 6 bases from J, the gap between germline ends came to 13 bases. CDR3 DNA: TGTGCCAGCAGTGAAGCAAAGGGGCTTAATGGCTACACCTTC. Translation gives CASSEAKGLNGYTF.

The chain joins TRBV28 to TRBJ2-7; D may be TRBD2 (6 bases). With 5 bases removed from V and 3 bases from J, the gap between germline ends came to 14 bases. The germline gives CDR1 MDHEN, CDR2 SYDVKM. This CDR3 region has 14 residues. The CDR3 sequence is CASSPIAEGYEQYF. In nucleotides, the CDR3 is TGTGCCAGCAGTCCCATAGCGGAGGGCTACGAGCAGTACTTC.

This clone was seen a handful of times. This rearrangement joins TRBV6-5 to TRBJ1-1, with D possibly TRBD1 on 6 matching bases. Trimming pared 6 bases from V and 1 base from J, leaving 9 bases between. The CDR3 spans 13 residues. In germline, CDR1 is MNHEY, CDR2 SVGAGI. CDR3 amino acids: CASRGQKNTEAFF. The DNA of the CDR3 is TGTGCCAGCAGAGGACAGAAGAACACTGAAGCTTTCTTT.

This chain connects TRBV19 to TRBJ2-2; 8 bases align to TRBD1. The CDR3 is made up of 16 amino acids. Per the germline V gene, CDR1 is LNHDA and CDR2 is SQIVND (reference sequence). With 6 bases clipped from V and 2 bases from J, the junction kept 8 bases outside the gene matches. CDR3 nucleotide sequence: TGTGCCAGTAGCTGGGCGGGACAGGCTAACACCGGGGAGCTGTTTTTT. Protein: CASSWAGQANTGELFF.

This chain joins TRBV5-1 and TRBJ2-7; tentative D call: TRBD2 (6 bases). V was shortened by 2 bases and J by 6 bases, with 15 bases between the two germline ends. The germline gives CDR1 SGHRS, CDR2 YFSETQ. The CDR3 is 14 residues long. CDR3 coding DNA: TGCGCCAGCAGCTTACTAGCTACGGGGAGCGAGCAGTACTTC. It encodes CASSLLATGSEQYF.

The V gene is TRBV3-1 (or the pseudogene TRBV3-2), the J gene TRBJ2-2; perhaps TRBD2 as D (7 bases). Germline lookup yields CDR1 LGHDT and CDR2 YNNKEL (reference sequence). V lost 4 bases, J lost 4 bases, and 16 bases lay in between. The CDR3 runs to 16 residues. CDR3 coding DNA: TGTGCCAGCAGCCCTCCCGGGGGGCGAGGCACCGGGGAGCTGTTTTTT. This codes for CASSPPGGRGTGELFF.

The V call is TRBV7-2, the J call TRBJ2-3; tentative D call: TRBD1 (5 bases). V was cut by 4 bases and J by 4 bases, with 12 bases left in between. Germline CDR1 and CDR2: SGHTA and FQGNSA. The CDR3 sequence is 14 residues long. This CDR3 reads CASSSRVLADTQYF. In DNA form, the CDR3 reads TGTGCCAGCAGCTCCAGGGTTTTAGCAGATACGCAGTATTTT.

The CDR3 DNA is TGTGCCAGCAGCTTGTTGGCTGGTACGCAGTATTTT. Translated, it gives CASSLLAGTQYF. The chain uses TRBV5-6 and TRBJ2-3; D remains ambiguous. CDR3 size: 12 residues. V was cut by 1 base and J by 8 bases, with 8 bases left in between. CDR1 SGHDT and CDR2 YYEEEE come from the germline V gene. The full variable domain, rest sourced from reference TRBV5-6 and TRBJ2-3, is DAGVTQSPTHLIKTRGQQVTLRCSPKSGHDTVSWYQQALGQGPQFIFQYYEEEERQRGNFPDRFSGHQFPNYSSELNVNALLLGDSALYLCASSLLAGTQYFGPGTRLTVL.

The CDR3 reads CASSPSGQATYEQYF. CDR3 nucleotide sequence: TGTGCCAGCAGTCCTTCGGGACAGGCAACCTACGAGCAGTACTTC. V is TRBV6-6 and J is TRBJ2-7, with 8 nucleotides matching TRBD1. There are 15 residues in the CDR3. The germline V gene has CDR1 MNHNY and CDR2 SVGAGI (reference sequence). Unmatched junction bases numbered 8, after V lost 5 bases and J lost 2 bases.

The chain joins TRBV18 to TRBJ1-2; D ambiguous. CDR1 and CDR2 from the germline V gene are KGHSH and LQKENI. The V end was cut by 3 bases, the J end by 3 bases, with 20 bases between. There are 17 residues in the CDR3. The chain's CDR3 is CASSPSRVQTADYGYTF. The CDR3 DNA is TGTGCCAGCTCACCCTCTCGGGTTCAAACGGCCGACTATGGCTACACCTTC.

This clone was counted a few times. The V gene is TRBV7-2, the J gene TRBJ1-5, with 8 nucleotides matching TRBD1. Germline V CDR1 and CDR2: SGHTA, FQGNSA. There are 14 residues in the CDR3. The trim removed 5 bases at V and 8 bases at J, leaving 8 bases unmatched. The CDR3 sequence: CASSIRQGTEPQHF. CDR3 DNA sequence: TGTGCCAGCAGCATCCGACAGGGGACGGAGCCCCAGCATTTT.

In nucleotides, the CDR3 is TGTGCCAGCAGTTTAGGGACAGGGGGCCCATTACTATATGGCTACACCTTC. It is translated as CASSLGTGGPLLYGYTF. J is TRBJ1-2 and V is TRBV28, with 12 bases aligning to TRBD1. Germline V gene data show CDR1 as MDHEN and CDR2 as SYDVKM. Germline trimming cut 2 bases from V and 5 bases from J; bases unmatched to any gene: 9. The CDR3 runs 17 residues.

The chain couples TRBV28 to TRBJ1-5; 8 nucleotides line up with TRBD1. CDR1 MDHEN and CDR2 SYDVKM come from the germline V gene. The CDR3 is 14 amino acids. V was clipped by 8 bases and J by 2 bases; unmatched bases: 5. The CDR3 region is CASGQGQGNQPQHF. CDR3 DNA: TGTGCCAGCGGACAGGGACAGGGCAATCAGCCCCAGCATTTT.

The rearrangement links TRBV7-2 to TRBJ1-1; 7 positions match TRBD1. The germline gives CDR1 SGHTA, CDR2 FQGNSA. The V gene end was trimmed by 6 bases and the J gene end by 0 bases; junction bases not matched to a gene: 4. The CDR3 runs 14 residues. CDR3 sequence reads: CASRGGQLNTEAFF. The CDR3 bases are TGTGCCAGCAGGGGGGGACAGCTGAACACTGAAGCTTTCTTT. The full variable domain, its missing parts supplied by reference TRBV7-2 and TRBJ1-1, is GAGVSQSPSNKVTEKGKDVELRCDPISGHTALYWYRQSLGQGLEFLIYFQGNSAPDKSGLPSDRFSAERTGGSVSTLTIQRTQQEDSAVYLCASRGGQLNTEAFFGQGTRLTVV.

The CDR3 region is CASSFDGEYRGYTF. CDR3 nucleotides: TGTGCCAGCAGCTTCGACGGAGAGTACCGGGGCTACACCTTC. The chain has TRBV5-4 and TRBJ1-2; D ambiguous. CDR3 size: 14 residues. The germline V gene has CDR1 SGHNT and CDR2 YYREEE (reference sequence). The germline V and J ends were trimmed by 2 bases and 8 bases, with 16 bases remaining between them.

This sequence joins TRBV7-8 and TRBJ1-6; TRBD1 aligns across 7 bases. This CDR3 is 14 amino acids long. In germline, CDR1 is SGHVS, CDR2 FQNEAQ. Germline trimming cut 3 bases from V and 7 bases from J; bases unmatched to any gene: 3. DNA for the CDR3: TGTGCCAGCAGCTTTGGGACAGTGAATTCACCCCTCCACTTT. Its protein is CASSFGTVNSPLHF.

The V and J genes are TRBV11-2 and TRBJ2-7; a weak D match, TRBD2 (6 bases). The germline V gene encodes CDR1 SGHAT and CDR2 FQNNGV. The CDR3 is made up of 14 amino acids. The germline V and J ends were trimmed by 1 base and 7 bases, with 14 bases remaining between them. Here the CDR3 reads CASSLAREGMEQYF. In DNA, the CDR3 is TGTGCCAGCAGCTTAGCGCGGGAAGGTATGGAGCAGTACTTC.

This clone was seen a single time. V is TRBV6-6 and J is TRBJ2-3, with TRBD1 matching over 9 bases. The V gene's germline CDR1 is MNHNY and CDR2 SVGAGI (reference sequence). Trimming cost V 5 bases and J 1 base; bases outside gene matches: 7. This CDR3 has 16 residues. The CDR3 DNA sequence: TGTGCCAGCAGTCGAAGACAGGGGGTTGGCACAGATACGCAGTATTTT. Translation: CASSRRQGVGTDTQYF.

This chain uses TRBV3-1 (or the pseudogene TRBV3-2) with TRBJ1-5; D not resolved. Per germline, CDR1 LGHDT and CDR2 YNNKEL (reference sequence). V was pared by 2 bases and J by 4 bases, with 9 bases between. The length of the CDR3 is 14 residues. CDR3 amino acids: CASSQKASNQPQHF. CDR3 sequence (DNA): TGTGCCAGCAGCCAAAAAGCTTCTAATCAGCCCCAGCATTTT.

This chain uses TRBV5-1 with TRBJ1-1, with D perhaps matching TRBD1 (5 bases). V dropped 3 bases and J dropped 6 bases, with 15 bases sitting between them. Germline lookup yields CDR1 SGHRS and CDR2 YFSETQ. This CDR3 comprises 14 residues. In nucleotides, the CDR3 is TGCGCCAGCAGCTCCCAGTGGGGCGCAGCTGAAGCTTTCTTT. Its translation: CASSSQWGAAEAFF.

V and J are TRBV7-9 and TRBJ2-7; 9 positions agree with TRBD1. Germline V gives CDR1 SEHNR, CDR2 FQNEAQ (reference sequence). The junction had 6 bases not matched to a gene; V was cut back by 5 bases and J by 4 bases. The CDR3 runs to 14 residues. The CDR3 is CASSLGQGLYEQYF. Written as DNA, the CDR3 is TGTGCCAGCAGCCTGGGACAGGGACTTTACGAGCAGTACTTC.

V is TRBV15 and J is TRBJ1-4, with 8 bases identical to TRBD1. The length of the CDR3 is 15 residues. V was pared by 3 bases and J by 7 bases, with 7 bases of the junction left unmatched. Per germline, CDR1 LNHNV and CDR2 YYDKDF (reference sequence). CDR3 nucleotide sequence: TGTGCCACCAGCAGCAGGGGGCTGTCTAGTGAAAAACTGTTTTTT. Residues: CATSSRGLSSEKLFF.